The subject of this entry is one TCR beta chain. Authors' methods: The authors estimated nucleated cell counts from reference gene primer amplification. Profiling relied on immunoSEQ multiplex PCR, and the TCRdb table lists in-frame clones only, not all of them. V and J calls and clone size are those listed in that table; D and trimming were worked out from the DNA. The data show 200,000 to 250,000 clones, about nine tenths seen once. This specimen belongs to a study of blood T cell repertoires in COVID-19. Study-wide context: There were acute and convalescent COVID-19 samples, and they came from the United States, Italy and Spain. T cells, B-cell-depleted T cells, or PBMCs provided the cDNA or gDNA that served as material.

The CDR3 is 15 amino acids. CDR1 SEHNR and CDR2 FQNEAQ come from the germline V gene (reference sequence). The ends were cut back, 2 bases at V and 3 bases at J, with 13 bases in the middle. The V and J genes are TRBV7-9 and TRBJ1-2; no definite D call. Sequenced sample: PBMCs or T cells enriched from blood (not recorded which). The sequence was obtained from a woman in her forties or fifties in a cohort exposed to, infected with or recovered from COVID-19 (not recorded which). CDR3 nucleotides: TGTGCCAGCAGCTTAACTTTAAAGATTTACTATGGCTACACCTTC. It encodes CASSLTLKIYYGYTF.